The clone carrying this T cell receptor beta chain was seen only a few times. No antigen is known for it. Trimming took 0 bases from V and 5 from J, leaving 13 bases between them. The CDR3 is made up of 15 amino acids. Germline values: CDR1 SNHLY, CDR2 FYNNEI. This sample stems from a study of T-cell memory formation after mild COVID-19. Study conclusions and caveats: Some clones that responded were present in memory (sampled pre-infection), which suggests cross-reactive memory joined. Those CD4+ clones that contracted were mainly in CM and EM (CD8+ ones in EMRA). Later expanders leaned toward CD4+, whereas clones contracting from day 15 to 85 were balanced CD4/CD8.

TCRdb used MiXCR to reprocess the 5' RACE reads, holding one entry per CDR3 protein. The sample consists of roughly 260,000 distinct CDR3 sequences, about a sixth of them appearing once. This chain connects TRBV2 to TRBJ2-5; D gene uncertain. Source material: PBMCs or a T cell subset sorted from them (not recorded which). This receptor was identified in a young man who had mild COVID-19 (a few samples of this study predate the infection). Cell type and time point are not known. The CDR3 loop is CASSEALGSRETQYF. The DNA of the CDR3 is TGTGCCAGCAGTGAAGCCCTTGGATCGAGGGAGACCCAGTACTTC. The full variable domain, in which reference TRBV2 and TRBJ2-5 provide the parts outside the CDR3, is EPEVTQTPSHQVTQMGQEVILRCVPISNHLYFYWYRQILGQKVEFLVSFYNNEISEKSEIFDDQFSVERPDGSNFTLKIRSTKLEDSAMYFCASSEALGSRETQYFGPGTRLLVL.